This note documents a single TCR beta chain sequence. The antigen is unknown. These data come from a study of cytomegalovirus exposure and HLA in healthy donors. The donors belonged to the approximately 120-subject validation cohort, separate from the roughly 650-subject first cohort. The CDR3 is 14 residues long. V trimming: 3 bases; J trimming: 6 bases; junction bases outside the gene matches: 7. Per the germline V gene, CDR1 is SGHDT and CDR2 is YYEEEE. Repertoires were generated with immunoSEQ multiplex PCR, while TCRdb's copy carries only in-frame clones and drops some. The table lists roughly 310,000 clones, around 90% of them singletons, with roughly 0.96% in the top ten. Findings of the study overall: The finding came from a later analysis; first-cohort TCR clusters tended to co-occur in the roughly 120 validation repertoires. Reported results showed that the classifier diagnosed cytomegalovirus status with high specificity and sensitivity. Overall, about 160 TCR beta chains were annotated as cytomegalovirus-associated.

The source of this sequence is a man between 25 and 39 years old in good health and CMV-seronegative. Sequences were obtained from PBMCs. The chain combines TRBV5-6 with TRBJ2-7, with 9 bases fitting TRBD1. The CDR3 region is CASSWGQGWVEQYF. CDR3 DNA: TGTGCCAGCAGCTGGGGACAGGGTTGGGTCGAGCAGTACTTC.